This is a list of T cell receptor beta chains from one sample in a study of early T cells in non-severe SARS-CoV-2 infection. TCRdb reprocessed the 5' RACE reads with MiXCR, giving one entry per CDR3 protein. The data hold approximately 42,000 distinct CDR3 sequences, with approximately 6.9% observed a single time. Sequencing was carried out using whole blood. The receptors here all came from an adult who was a healthcare worker with PCR-confirmed SARS-CoV-2 infection or an uninfected control (not recorded which). The CDR3 runs from the conserved cysteine through the conserved F or W. D genes are given only for firm matches.

v_call,j_call,d_call,cdr3_aa
TRBV5-1,TRBJ2-7,.,CASSLAAGPYEQYF
TRBV5-4,TRBJ2-3,TRBD2,CASSLRRGVSTDTQYF
TRBV10-3,TRBJ1-4,.,CAISEPNEKLFF
TRBV24-1,TRBJ1-5,.,CATSETDSNQPQHF
TRBV10-3,TRBJ2-7,.,CAISAGGSSYEQYF
TRBV18,TRBJ1-4,.,CASSSGAEKLFF
TRBV6-5,TRBJ2-7,.,CASSLQGGTTYEQYF
TRBV7-2,TRBJ2-1,TRBD2,CASSYERGRYNEQFF
TRBV29-1,TRBJ1-5,TRBD1,CSVARGRGSNQPQHF
TRBV20-1,TRBJ1-1,.,CSARDLDSHTEAFF
TRBV11-2,TRBJ2-5,.,CASSQLAPQETQYF
TRBV5-1,TRBJ2-5,.,CASSPNAATQETQYF
TRBV7-2,TRBJ1-4,TRBD1,CASSLRRQGPNEKLFF
TRBV6-5,TRBJ1-1,.,CASKPGHLNTEASF
TRBV5-1,TRBJ2-7,TRBD2,CASSSEASGGYEQYF
TRBV10-3,TRBJ1-1,TRBD1,CAISDYDRGRTEAFF
TRBV2,TRBJ2-5,.,CASSELGRSGTQYF
TRBV6-1,TRBJ2-7,.,CASSEAALTPYEQYF
TRBV29-1,TRBJ1-2,TRBD1,CSVERGLNYGYTF
TRBV20-1,TRBJ1-1,.,CSARREDTEAFF
TRBV10-3,TRBJ1-5,.,CALGVRQPQHF
TRBV2,TRBJ2-3,.,CASTTTGSTWADTQYF
TRBV27,TRBJ1-6,.,CASSLEAPQGGGNSPLHF
TRBV11-2,TRBJ2-7,TRBD1,CASRKPGTGSNEQYF
TRBV2,TRBJ2-6,TRBD1,CASSGQASGANVLTF
TRBV30,TRBJ2-7,.,CAWSPGQFLPYEQYF
TRBV3-2,TRBJ2-7,.,CASSQVKQGRYEQYF
TRBV7-8,TRBJ1-1,.,CASTSGLEAFF
TRBV7-2,TRBJ2-3,.,CASSLTDRAGTQYF
TRBV20-1,TRBJ2-7,TRBD1,CSAPRTGGGYEQYF
TRBV7-9,TRBJ2-1,TRBD1,CASSPRTGGNEQFF
TRBV11-2,TRBJ1-3,.,CASSSLEAAGNTIYF
TRBV12-3/TRBV12-4,TRBJ1-1,.,CASSKGVGAFF
TRBV10-3,TRBJ2-2,.,CAIRRGTESTGELFF
TRBV7-6,TRBJ1-4,.,CASSQGSANEKLFF
TRBV5-4,TRBJ1-6,.,CASSSGTINSPLHF
TRBV5-4,TRBJ2-6,.,CASSLTQGVGGANVLTF
TRBV20-1,TRBJ1-4,TRBD1,CSARTGNEKLFF
TRBV11-2,TRBJ1-4,.,CASSPSNEKLFF
TRBV10-3,TRBJ1-2,TRBD1,CAIGPGQGGGGYTF
TRBV11-2,TRBJ2-1,TRBD2,CASSTLAGAYNEQFF
TRBV10-2,TRBJ1-5,TRBD1,CASSESRGLGQPQHF